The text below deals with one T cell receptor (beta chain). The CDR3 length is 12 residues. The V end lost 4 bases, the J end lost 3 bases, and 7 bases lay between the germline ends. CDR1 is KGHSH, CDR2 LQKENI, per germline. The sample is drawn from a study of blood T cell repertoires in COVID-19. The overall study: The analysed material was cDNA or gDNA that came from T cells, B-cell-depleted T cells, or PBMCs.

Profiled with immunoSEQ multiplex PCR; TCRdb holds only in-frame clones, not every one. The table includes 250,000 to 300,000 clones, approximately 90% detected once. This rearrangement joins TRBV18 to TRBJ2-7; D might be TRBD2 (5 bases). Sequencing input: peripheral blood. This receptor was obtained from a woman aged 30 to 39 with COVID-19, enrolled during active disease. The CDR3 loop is CASSRSGYEQYF. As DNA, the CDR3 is TGTGCCAGCTCACGCAGCGGCTACGAGCAGTACTTC.